A selection of T cell receptor beta chains follows, all from one sample in a study of cytomegalovirus exposure and HLA in healthy donors. Data came from immunoSEQ multiplex PCR; TCRdb stores just in-frame clones and leaves some out. The sample shows under 200,000 clones, 77% of them seen only once. Sequencing was performed on PBMCs. The receptors stem from a female donor in good health and CMV-seronegative. The CDR3 runs from the conserved cysteine through the conserved F or W. Each record gives: V gene, J gene, clone size, D gene, CDR3 protein, CDR3 DNA. The D gene is left open where the match is weak. The size field is filled for only some rows; it gives once, few, many or a size class.

V: TRBV19
J: TRBJ2-1
size: few
D: TRBD2
CDR3: CASSTPSGRYNEQFF
DNA: TGTGCCAGTAGTACCCCTAGCGGGAGATACAATGAGCAGTTCTTC

V: TRBV19
J: TRBJ2-1
size: once
D: TRBD2
CDR3: CASQAGGSSYNEQFF
DNA: TGTGCCAGCCAAGCGGGAGGGAGCTCCTACAATGAGCAGTTCTTC

V: TRBV7-6
J: TRBJ1-2
size: NA
D: TRBD1
CDR3: CASSSGPGQYYGYTF
DNA: TGTGCCAGCAGTTCTGGACCGGGACAGTACTATGGCTACACCTTC

V: TRBV9
J: TRBJ1-1
size: NA
D: NA
CDR3: CASSVEGRGNTEAFF
DNA: TGTGCCAGCAGCGTAGAGGGGCGGGGGAACACTGAAGCTTTCTTT

V: TRBV15
J: TRBJ2-3
size: NA
D: TRBD2
CDR3: CATSRRRGNTDTQYF
DNA: TGTGCCACCAGCAGACGGCGGGGGAACACAGATACGCAGTATTTT

V: TRBV12-5
J: TRBJ2-7
size: NA
D: NA
CDR3: CASGIGQRPWEQYF
DNA: TGTGCTAGTGGTATCGGACAGAGGCCCTGGGAGCAGTACTTC

V: TRBV4-3
J: TRBJ2-7
size: NA
D: TRBD2
CDR3: CASSQDPTSGGTPYEQYF
DNA: TGCGCCAGCAGCCAAGATCCCACTAGCGGGGGAACTCCCTACGAGCAGTACTTC

V: TRBV10-2
J: TRBJ1-5
size: NA
D: NA
CDR3: CASSEHREGQPQHF
DNA: TGCGCCAGCAGTGAGCACAGGGAGGGTCAGCCCCAGCATTTT

V: TRBV5-1
J: TRBJ2-1
size: NA
D: TRBD1
CDR3: CASSLGPGQGAREQFF
DNA: TGCGCCAGCAGCTTGGGCCCGGGACAGGGGGCTAGGGAGCAGTTCTTC

V: TRBV27
J: TRBJ1-6
size: NA
D: NA
CDR3: CASSLELKNSPLHF
DNA: TGTGCCAGCAGTTTAGAGTTAAAAAATTCCCCCCTCCACTTT